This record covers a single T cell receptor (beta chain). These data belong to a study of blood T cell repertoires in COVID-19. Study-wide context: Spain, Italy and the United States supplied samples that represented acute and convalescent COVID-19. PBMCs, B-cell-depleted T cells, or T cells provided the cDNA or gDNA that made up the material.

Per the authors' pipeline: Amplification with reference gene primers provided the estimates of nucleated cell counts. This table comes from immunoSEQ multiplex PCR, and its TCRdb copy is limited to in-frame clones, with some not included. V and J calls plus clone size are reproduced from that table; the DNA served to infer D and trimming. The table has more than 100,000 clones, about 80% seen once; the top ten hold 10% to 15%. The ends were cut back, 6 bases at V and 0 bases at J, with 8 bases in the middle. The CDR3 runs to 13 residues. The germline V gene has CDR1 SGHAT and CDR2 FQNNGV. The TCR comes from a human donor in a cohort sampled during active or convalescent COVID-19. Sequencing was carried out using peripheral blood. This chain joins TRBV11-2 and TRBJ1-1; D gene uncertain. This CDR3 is CASRPSLNTEAFF. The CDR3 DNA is TGTGCCAGCAGACCGAGTCTGAACACTGAAGCTTTCTTT.